This is a list of T cell receptor beta chains from one sample in a study of CD8 T cell repertoires and HIV-1 epitope variants. These receptors' targets are unknown. The assay was immunoSEQ multiplex PCR, and TCRdb's table has in-frame clones only and misses some. Altogether some 5,000 clones are present, about three fifths being singletons, with the ten largest covering about 44%. Sequencing was performed on cultured CD8+ T cells derived from PBMCs. These receptors all stem from a male donor with HIV. Each CDR3 is given with its conserved first and last residue. D genes are given only for firm matches. Not all rows give a size; the values are once, few, many and, for expanded clones, a class.

TRBV11-2,.,TRBJ1-1,.,CASSLGGGEAFF,TGTGCCAGCAGTTTAGGGGGGGGTGAAGCTTTCTTT
TRBV27,.,TRBJ2-7,.,CASSDQGLGEQYF,TGTGCCAGCAGTGACCAGGGTTTGGGCGAGCAGTACTTC
TRBV5-1,TRBD1,TRBJ1-1,.,CASSLIRQGGSTEAFF,TGCGCCAGCAGCTTAATCCGACAGGGGGGGAGCACTGAAGCTTTCTTT
TRBV27,TRBD2,TRBJ2-7,.,CASSLSGGSGDEQYF,TGTGCCAGCAGTTTATCGGGCGGGAGCGGCGACGAGCAGTACTTC
TRBV5-4,.,TRBJ1-1,.,CASSRREGTEAFF,TGTGCCAGCAGCCGAAGGGAAGGCACTGAAGCTTTCTTT
TRBV9,.,TRBJ1-4,.,CASSEGGDKAEKLFF,TGTGCCAGCAGCGAGGGGGGTGACAAAGCAGAAAAACTGTTTTTT
TRBV15,.,TRBJ1-1,.,CATSRDRGLNTEAFF,TGTGCCACCAGCAGAGACCGGGGTTTAAACACTGAAGCTTTCTTT
TRBV5-8,.,TRBJ2-2,.,CASSPGFANTGELFF,TGTGCCAGCAGCCCAGGGTTCGCGAACACCGGGGAGCTGTTTTTT
TRBV6-4,.,TRBJ1-2,.,CAGSDSTPGLGVYGYTF,TGTGCCGGCAGTGACTCGACCCCGGGACTGGGGGTCTATGGCTACACCTTC
TRBV4-3,.,TRBJ2-7,.,CASSQGPGIRYEQYF,TGCGCCAGCAGCCAAGGCCCAGGGATCAGGTACGAGCAGTACTTC
TRBV13,TRBD1,TRBJ2-1,.,CASSSQGEGYNEQFF,TGTGCCAGCAGCTCGCAGGGGGAAGGCTACAATGAGCAGTTCTTC
TRBV28,TRBD2,TRBJ2-1,.,CASSPGEVFDLAGGWYNEQFF,TGTGCCAGCAGCCCTGGGGAGGTTTTTGATTTAGCGGGGGGGTGGTACAATGAGCAGTTCTTC
TRBV5-6,.,TRBJ2-1,.,CASSLWRGEYNEQFF,TGTGCCAGCAGCTTGTGGAGGGGGGAGTACAATGAGCAGTTCTTC
TRBV6-1,.,TRBJ2-1,.,CASIPLGRFYNEQFF,TGTGCCAGCATCCCGTTGGGGAGGTTTTACAATGAGCAGTTCTTC
TRBV9,.,TRBJ1-2,.,CASSGTSGGVDGYTF,TGTGCCAGCAGCGGGACCTCGGGGGGGGTCGATGGCTACACCTTC
TRBV10-3,TRBD2,TRBJ2-2,.,CAISPVGLAGAGELFF,TGTGCCATCAGTCCGGTAGGGCTAGCGGGGGCCGGGGAGCTGTTTTTT
TRBV7-6,TRBD1,TRBJ2-1,.,CATTRQGVYNEQFF,TGTGCCACCACGAGACAGGGCGTGTACAATGAGCAGTTCTTC
TRBV15,TRBD1,TRBJ2-1,.,CATTLDRGNEQFF,TGTGCCACCACCCTGGACAGGGGGAATGAGCAGTTCTTC
TRBV5-5,TRBD1,TRBJ2-5,.,CASSDRDRAQETQYF,TGTGCCAGCAGCGACCGGGACAGGGCACAAGAGACCCAGTACTTC
TRBV27,.,TRBJ1-4,few,CASAFRGLGRANEKLFF,TGTGCCAGCGCCTTTAGAGGGTTGGGACGGGCTAATGAAAAACTGTTTTTT
TRBV14,TRBD2,TRBJ2-1,.,CASSQDISGTRMGNEQFF,TGTGCCAGCAGCCAAGATATTAGTGGGACTAGGATGGGCAATGAGCAGTTCTTC
TRBV28,TRBD2,TRBJ2-7,medium-sized,CASSLLAGGLYEQYF,TGTGCCAGCAGTTTACTAGCGGGGGGTCTCTACGAGCAGTACTTC
TRBV9,.,TRBJ2-3,.,CASSMPGPGQISADTQYF,TGTGCCAGCAGCATGCCCGGTCCCGGACAGATATCTGCAGATACGCAGTATTTT
TRBV6-6,.,TRBJ1-1,.,CASSYLDMNTEAFF,TGTGCCAGCAGTTACTTGGATATGAACACTGAAGCTTTCTTT
TRBV14,.,TRBJ1-1,.,CASSQDGYTEAFF,TGTGCCAGCAGCCAAGATGGATACACTGAAGCTTTCTTT
TRBV27,.,TRBJ2-3,.,CASRKISTDTQYF,TGTGCCAGCCGGAAGATCAGCACAGATACGCAGTATTTT
TRBV25-1,.,TRBJ2-7,.,CASSDRYRDNEQYF,TGTGCCAGCAGTGATCGTTACCGGGACAACGAGCAGTACTTC
TRBV18,.,TRBJ2-2,.,CASSPGDGITGELFF,TGTGCCAGCTCACCGGGGGACGGAATCACCGGGGAGCTGTTTTTT
TRBV10-3,TRBD1,TRBJ2-1,.,CAISNPFSGGTDEQFF,TGTGCCATCAGTAACCCCTTCTCAGGGGGCACGGATGAGCAGTTCTTC